This T cell receptor beta chain is from a study of vaccination and CD4 T cells after COVID-19. Cultured CD4+ T-cell DNA underwent Oncomine TCR Beta short-read sequencing. TCRdb used MiXCR to reprocess the PCR reads, holding one entry per CDR3 protein. The sample shows about 15,000 distinct CDR3 sequences, about 35% of them seen only once. This CDR3 has 15 amino acids. Germline CDR1 and CDR2: SGHTA and FQGTGA. With 5 bases clipped from V and 3 bases from J, the junction kept 5 bases outside the gene matches. This clonotype was seen a handful of times. Antigen unknown. As to treatment: approximately nine-day PBMC culture with coronavirus spike peptide pools or control peptides (ViraFEST assay).

Sequenced sample: cultured CD4+ T cells from blood. The chain uses TRBV7-3 and TRBJ2-2, with 8 positions matching TRBD1. The source is a human donor with COVID-19. The DNA of the CDR3 is TGTGCCAGCAGCCGGGACAGGACCGACACCGGGGAGCTGTTTTTT. Protein sequence: CASSRDRTDTGELFF.